Sequencing of this T cell receptor beta chain was carried out in a study of T cell repertoires in cytomegalovirus infection. Study-level background: CMV epitopes used comprised recently identified HLA-C-restricted ones and well-studied HLA-B-restricted ones. Both CMV infection and a matching HLA type were indicated by public TCR beta signatures.

The germline V and J ends were trimmed by 0 bases and 6 bases, with 5 bases remaining between them. CDR1 MNHEY and CDR2 SVGAGI come from the germline V gene. This CDR3 comprises 12 residues. About this clonotype: Antigen: not known.

Points from the study as a whole: The study found HLA-C-restricted CMV-specific TCR beta clonotypes dominating the ex vivo response.

One entry per CDR3 protein, called by TCRdb with MiXCR from the reads. The sample has roughly 990,000 distinct CDR3 sequences; approximately 32% are singletons. The sequenced sample was cultured CD8+ T cells from PBMCs, obtained from culture after CMV antigen stimulation. The clonotype originates from a human donor in good health (CMV status not recorded). Some clones in this sample may be carry-over from other donors' samples. The rearrangement joins TRBV6-5 to TRBJ1-1; D not resolved. In DNA, the CDR3 is TGTGCCAGCAGTTACTCGATGGCTGAAGCTTTCTTT. It codes for CASSYSMAEAFF.